These 23 T cell receptor beta chains share one sample of origin, sequenced in a study of T cells in Graves' hyperthyroidism and ophthalmopathy. Researchers amplified the TCR beta CDR3 regions from RNA transcripts. Researchers ran a first-round RT-PCR on the TCR CDR3 using the HTBI primer set. TCRdb reanalysed the multiplex PCR reads using MiXCR and keeps one entry per CDR3 protein. The table lists hundreds of thousands of distinct CDR3 sequences, more than 12% of them singletons. The sample taken for sequencing was blood. Receptors were obtained from a woman in her forties or fifties with Graves' ophthalmopathy.

This clonotype has a handful of counts. One base away lies a much larger clone, so this may be a sequencing read error. The chain joins TRBV28 to TRBJ2-5, with a weak D call TRBD1 (6 bases). Germline CDR1 and CDR2: MDHEN and SYDVKM. The CDR3 is 13 amino acids. V was trimmed by 10 bases and J by 2 bases, leaving 14 bases between them. As DNA, the CDR3 is TGTGCCACCCGGCAGAGGGGGCAAGAGACCCAGTACTTC. This encodes CATRQRGQETQYF.

This clonotype occurred many times. This chain links TRBV4-1 with TRBJ1-1; the D is unclear. This CDR3 spans 12 amino acids. The germline V and J ends were trimmed by 4 bases and 5 bases, with 8 bases remaining between them. Per the germline V gene, CDR1 is MGHRA and CDR2 is YSYEKL. CDR3 sequence reads: CASSRGMTEAFF. The DNA for the CDR3 is TGCGCCAGCAGCCGGGGAATGACTGAAGCTTTCTTT.

This clonotype came up a few times. CDR3 in amino acids: CASSIVKIRGQPQHF. The CDR3 DNA sequence: TGTGCCAGTAGTATTGTAAAGATCCGCGGTCAGCCCCAGCATTTT. The chain carries TRBV19 and TRBJ1-5; D remains unclear. The CDR3 has 15 residues. Trimming cost V 3 bases and J 6 bases, with 15 bases left between them. CDR1 LNHDA and CDR2 SQIVND come from the germline V gene (reference sequence).

This clonotype was recorded a few times. V is TRBV18 and J is TRBJ2-6; D is undetermined. Trimming left V 0 bases short and J 0 bases short, with 12 bases between. Germline V gene data show CDR1 as KGHSH and CDR2 as LQKENI. CDR3 length: 18 amino acids. CDR3 amino acids: CASSPPAEFRSGANVLTF. Here the CDR3 DNA reads TGTGCCAGCTCACCACCGGCGGAGTTTCGCTCTGGGGCCAACGTCCTGACTTTC.

The J gene is TRBJ1-1, the V gene TRBV14; weak D call: TRBD1 (5 bases). The ends were cut back, 5 bases at V and 0 bases at J, with 13 bases in the middle. Germline loops: CDR1 SGHDN, CDR2 FVKESK. This CDR3 has 15 residues. Here the CDR3 reads CASSKRQRMNTEAFF. The CDR3 bases are TGTGCCAGCAGCAAACGACAGAGAATGAACACTGAAGCTTTCTTT.

The J gene is TRBJ2-7, the V gene TRBV5-5; D gene unclear. The CDR3 has 15 residues. Trimming removed 0 bases at V and 2 bases at J, with 12 bases between. In germline, CDR1 is SGHKS, CDR2 YYEKEE (reference sequence). In nucleotides, the CDR3 is TGTGCCAGCAGCTTGGCCGCCAGACTCGCCTACGAGCAGTACTTC. This translates into CASSLAARLAYEQYF. The entire variable domain, with the rest obtained from reference TRBV5-5 and TRBJ2-7, is as follows: DAGVTQSPTHLIKTRGQQVTLRCSPISGHKSVSWYQQVLGQGPQFIFQYYEKEERGRGNFPDRFSARQFPNYSSELNVNALLLGDSALYLCASSLAARLAYEQYFGPGTRLTVT.

This clonotype appeared many times. The junction departs from the called germline gene at one end, perhaps through a read error. The V gene is TRBV6-1, the J gene TRBJ1-3; D remains ambiguous. The CDR3 is 12 residues long. Germline values: CDR1 MNHNS, CDR2 SASEGT. The CDR3 nucleotides are TGTGCCAGCAGTGAATGGGGAAACACCACATATTTT. As protein: CASSEWGNTTYF.

V usage is TRBV7-9 and J usage is TRBJ2-7, with D hard to call. V lost 6 bases and J lost 0, with 6 bases in between. From germline, CDR1 is SEHNR and CDR2 FQNEAQ (reference sequence). The CDR3 is made up of 12 amino acids. Here the CDR3 DNA reads TGTGCCAGCAGTACACTCTCCTACGAGCAGTACTTC. This sequence encodes CASSTLSYEQYF.

This clonotype was observed at least ten times. This chain links TRBV5-1 with TRBJ2-1; D gene uncertain. Trimming shortened V by 0 bases and J by 5 bases, and 6 bases separated the two germline ends. The V gene's germline CDR1 is SGHRS and CDR2 YFSETQ. CDR3 length: 13 residues. The CDR3 nucleotides are TGCGCCAGCAGCTTGGGCACCAACAATGAGCAGTTCTTC. This codes for CASSLGTNNEQFF.

This clonotype was seen ten or more times. The V gene is TRBV2, the J gene TRBJ1-2, with D possibly TRBD1 on 5 matching bases. This CDR3 has 13 residues. Germline V gene sequence: CDR1 SNHLY, CDR2 FYNNEI. The V end lost 2 bases, the J end lost 7 bases, and 11 bases lay between the germline ends. The CDR3 region has the DNA TGTGCCAGCAGTGAATTGGAGGGACGTGGCTACACCTTC. Its translation is CASSELEGRGYTF. Supplemented by reference TRBV2 and TRBJ1-2, the full variable domain reads EPEVTQTPSHQVTQMGQEVILRCVPISNHLYFYWYRQILGQKVEFLVSFYNNEISEKSEIFDDQFSVERPDGSNFTLKIRSTKLEDSAMYFCASSELEGRGYTFGSGTRLTVV.

This clonotype was counted at least ten times. The genes are TRBV27 and TRBJ2-1; TRBD2 agrees at 15 bases. The V and J ends lost 0 bases and 0 bases, in that order; junction bases with no gene match: 9. The CDR3 has 21 amino acids. Germline CDR1 reads MNHEY; CDR2 reads SMNVEV (reference sequence). As DNA, the CDR3 is TGTGCCAGCAGTTTATCCAGGCCGGGACTAGCGGGAGGACACTCCTACAATGAGCAGTTCTTC. Protein sequence: CASSLSRPGLAGGHSYNEQFF.

This clonotype was observed at least ten times. This chain joins TRBV30 and TRBJ1-2; D may be TRBD1 (6 bases). V was trimmed by 3 bases and J by 5 bases, leaving 19 bases between them. Germline V gene data show CDR1 as GTSNPN and CDR2 as SVGIG (reference sequence). The CDR3 has 15 residues. The CDR3 region has the DNA TGTGCCTGGAGCCTAACCGGGCAGAGGGGGTATGGCTACACCTTC. This codes for CAWSLTGQRGYGYTF.

This clonotype appeared a few times. V is TRBV7-3 and J is TRBJ2-1; TRBD2 aligns across 10 bases. Trimming cost V 3 bases and J 3 bases; bases outside gene matches: 5. The CDR3 is made up of 16 amino acids. Germline CDR1 and CDR2: SGHTA and FQGTGA. CDR3 region: CASSFRSSGGYNEQFF. CDR3 nucleotide sequence: TGTGCCAGCAGCTTTAGGTCTAGCGGGGGCTACAATGAGCAGTTCTTC.

This clonotype has more than one count but fewer than ten. This sequence joins TRBV20-1 and TRBJ1-3; no clear D gene. The CDR3 is 12 amino acids. Germline CDR1 is DFQATT and CDR2 is SNEGSKA (reference sequence). The V end lost 2 bases, the J end lost 8 bases, and 10 bases lay between the germline ends. CDR3 region: CSARKWSDTIYF. For the CDR3, the DNA is TGCAGTGCTAGAAAATGGTCGGACACCATATATTTT.

V usage is TRBV29-1 and J usage is TRBJ2-7, with 8 bases aligning to TRBD2. Germline V gene sequence: CDR1 SQVTM, CDR2 ANQGSEA. The CDR3 sequence is 13 residues long. V lost 4 bases to trimming and J lost 4 bases; unmatched junction nucleotides: 6. As DNA, the CDR3 is TGCAGCGTTGTATCCGGGGGGGGGTACGAGCAGTACTTC. Protein product: CSVVSGGGYEQYF.

This clonotype was seen many times. The chain carries TRBV3-1 and TRBJ2-7; 12 bases agree with TRBD2. The CDR3 covers 15 residues. Germline values: CDR1 LGHDT, CDR2 YNNKEL (reference sequence). The V segment lost 4 bases and the J segment 5 bases; nucleotides outside the gene matches: 6. Here the CDR3 reads CASSPGTSGFNEQYF. CDR3 sequence (DNA): TGTGCCAGCAGCCCCGGGACTAGCGGGTTCAACGAGCAGTACTTC.

This clonotype was detected many times. The chain links TRBV30 to TRBJ2-1, with 11 bases fitting TRBD2. The CDR3 sequence is 16 residues long. Germline-derived CDR1 and CDR2 are GTSNPN and SVGIG (reference sequence). J gave up 8 bases and V 2 bases, and 11 bases lay outside the gene matches. The CDR3 DNA reads TGTGCCTGGAGTCAAGGCAGGACTAGCGGGTTCGATGAGCAGTTCTTC. Translation gives CAWSQGRTSGFDEQFF.

Only a few counts were recorded for this clonotype. An end of the junction differs from the germline gene, which may be a read error. V and J are TRBV11-2 and TRBJ1-5; no clear D. The CDR3 runs 14 residues. In germline, CDR1 is SGHAT, CDR2 FQNNGV. CDR3 DNA sequence: TGTGCCAGCAGCTTGGAGGATAGCAATCAGCCCCCGCATTTT. Protein product: CASSLEDSNQPPHF.

At least ten counts were recorded for this clonotype. The V gene is TRBV12-3 or TRBV12-4, the J gene TRBJ1-1; 8 nucleotides line up with TRBD1. V gave up 3 bases and J gave up 5 bases; unmatched junction bases: 8. The CDR3 runs 15 residues. Here the CDR3 reads CASSLSDRGWTEAFF. DNA of the CDR3: TGTGCCAGCAGTTTGTCCGACAGGGGATGGACTGAAGCTTTCTTT.

With respect to this clonotype: This may arise from a read error, as a much more abundant clone is one base away. This chain joins TRBV12-3 or TRBV12-4 and TRBJ2-1; TRBD2 aligns across 7 bases. This CDR3 comprises 15 residues. CDR3 bases: TGTGCCAGTCTGTACCGGGAGGTGGGAGTTAATGAGCGGTTCTTC. This translates into CASLYREVGVNERFF.

This clonotype was seen many times. The chain employs TRBV6-2 or TRBV6-3 and TRBJ2-3, with 12 bases aligning to TRBD2. The CDR3 extends over 21 amino acids. V dropped 2 bases and J dropped 1; count of bases not matched to a gene: 16. Germline assignment: CDR1 MNHEY and CDR2 SVGEGT. CDR3 DNA: TGTGCCAGCAGTTACGAAAAATTCGGGACTAGCGGGCCCCCCCGCACAGATACGCAGTATTTT. Translating it yields CASSYEKFGTSGPPRTDTQYF.

The chain is built from TRBV19 and TRBJ1-5; tentative D call: TRBD1 (5 bases). V gave up 4 bases and J gave up 3 bases, with 10 bases separating them. Germline CDR1 LNHDA, CDR2 SQIVND (reference sequence). The CDR3 consists of 14 residues. In DNA, the CDR3 is TGTGCCAGTAGTACCAGACAGTTCAATCAGCCCCAGCATTTT. Translation gives CASSTRQFNQPQHF. The full variable domain, its missing parts supplied by reference TRBV19 and TRBJ1-5, is DGGITQSPKYLFRKEGQNVTLSCEQNLNHDAMYWYRQDPGQGLRLIYYSQIVNDFQKGDIAEGYSVSREKKESFPLTVTSAQKNPTAFYLCASSTRQFNQPQHFGDGTRLSIL.

Ten or more counts support this clonotype. This chain joins TRBV7-9 and TRBJ1-1; D is uncertain. This CDR3 comprises 12 residues. CDR1 SEHNR and CDR2 FQNEAQ come from the germline V gene (reference sequence). The ends were cut back, 0 bases at V and 10 bases at J, with 9 bases in the middle. The CDR3 sequence is CASSLANGRAFF. In nucleotides, the CDR3 is TGTGCCAGCAGCTTAGCGAACGGCCGAGCTTTCTTT.